This T cell receptor beta chain originates from a study of blood T cell repertoires in COVID-19 (dated by TCRdb to 2019 to 2021). A note on the overall study: Samples from collaborators originated in the United States, Italy and Spain and spanned both the acute and convalescent phases of COVID-19. Deeply sampled blood TCRbeta repertoires from subjects exposed to, actively infected with, or recovered from COVID-19 were included in the dataset. Where HLA class I and class II types were available, the types were taken from metadata supplied by the sample provider, not from assay-based typing. Sample metadata almost always included a de-identified subject ID, COVID-19 status, age in years and sex. The repertoires were released in a freely available public database meant as a resource for research on the immune response to SARS-CoV-2. Samples were obtained from the ongoing ImmuneRACE study (first 160 participants) and from some 1,200 subjects provided by 6 global collaborators. The material from the prospective study consisted of cDNA or gDNA derived from T cells, B-cell-depleted T cells, or PBMCs. General study outcomes and caveats: The amount of clinical and demographic metadata varied by source and participant and was provided uncurated.

Comment on this clone: Its antigen specificity is not known. Base qualities are not recorded, but no much larger clone differs from it by a single base.

From the cysteine through the phenylalanine, the CDR3 covers 15 amino acids. Only CDR3 DNA is held: 45 bases, read in frame from base 1. The germline V gene sets CDR1 to ENHRY and CDR2 to SYGVKD. The junction shows trimming of 4 bases on V and 0 bases on J, plus 13 bases between the germline ends. TCRbeta CDR3 regions were amplified from genomic DNA by means of the immunoSEQ Assay, a bias-controlled multiplex PCR. The paper's data handling went like this. Nucleated cell counts per sample were estimated from amplification of reference gene primers within the assay. To quantify the absolute abundance of each unique TCRbeta CDR3 rearrangement, sequence reads were collapsed and filtered. For each sample, productive Simpson clonality was calculated as the square root of Simpson's diversity index over productive rearrangements. TCRdb stores this immuneACCESS table with in-frame sequences only. Part of the clones is absent; in the studies checked, under half of the shortfall reflects unresolved V genes, and no reason is known for the rest. V, J and clone size reflect that table, while D and trimming were determined from the DNA. The sample table lists roughly 440,000 clones, approximately 88% of them with a count of one. The ten largest account for 10% to 15% of the sample.

At one collaborating source in Seattle, patients were enrolled during active infection and were followed longitudinally through the course of disease. Each collaborating institution followed its own protocols to collect whole blood in K2EDTA tubes. For TCRbeta analysis, collaborators shipped samples in one of three forms: frozen whole blood, isolated PBMCs, or DNA extracted from either of those sample types. Sequenced material: peripheral blood. This receptor chain uses TRBV10-3 and TRBJ2-7; the D segment could be TRBD2, given 7 matching bases. The origin of this receptor is a woman aged 50 to 65 with COVID-19, enrolled during active disease. The encoded CDR3 is CAISGGGRSSYEQYF. The DNA sequence is TGTGCCATCAGTGGGGGGGGCAGGAGCTCCTACGAGCAGTACTTC.